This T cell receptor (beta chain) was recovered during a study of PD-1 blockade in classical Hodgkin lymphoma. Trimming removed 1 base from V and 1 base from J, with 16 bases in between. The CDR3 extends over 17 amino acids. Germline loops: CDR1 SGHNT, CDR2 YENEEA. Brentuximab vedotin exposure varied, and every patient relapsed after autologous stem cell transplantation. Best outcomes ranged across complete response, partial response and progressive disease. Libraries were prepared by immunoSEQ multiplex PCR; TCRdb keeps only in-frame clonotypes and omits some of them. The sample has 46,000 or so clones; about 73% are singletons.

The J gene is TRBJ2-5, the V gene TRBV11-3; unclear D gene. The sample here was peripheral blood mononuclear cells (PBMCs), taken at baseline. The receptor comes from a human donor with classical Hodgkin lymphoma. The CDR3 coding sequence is TGTGCCAGCAGCTTAGTATTCGTCGGTTGGGCCCAAGAGACCCAGTACTTC. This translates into CASSLVFVGWAQETQYF.